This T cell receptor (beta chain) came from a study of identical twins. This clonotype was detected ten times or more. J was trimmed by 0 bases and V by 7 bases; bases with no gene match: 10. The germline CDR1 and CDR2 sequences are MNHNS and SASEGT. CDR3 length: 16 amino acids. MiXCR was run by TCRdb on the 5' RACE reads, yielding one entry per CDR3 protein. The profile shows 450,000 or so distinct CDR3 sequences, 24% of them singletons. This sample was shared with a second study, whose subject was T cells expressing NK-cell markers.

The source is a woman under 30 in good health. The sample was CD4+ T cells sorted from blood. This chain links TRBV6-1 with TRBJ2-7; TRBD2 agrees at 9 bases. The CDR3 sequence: CASTPLSGGSSYEQYF. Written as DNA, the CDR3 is TGTGCCAGCACCCCCTTAAGCGGGGGGAGCTCCTACGAGCAGTACTTC.